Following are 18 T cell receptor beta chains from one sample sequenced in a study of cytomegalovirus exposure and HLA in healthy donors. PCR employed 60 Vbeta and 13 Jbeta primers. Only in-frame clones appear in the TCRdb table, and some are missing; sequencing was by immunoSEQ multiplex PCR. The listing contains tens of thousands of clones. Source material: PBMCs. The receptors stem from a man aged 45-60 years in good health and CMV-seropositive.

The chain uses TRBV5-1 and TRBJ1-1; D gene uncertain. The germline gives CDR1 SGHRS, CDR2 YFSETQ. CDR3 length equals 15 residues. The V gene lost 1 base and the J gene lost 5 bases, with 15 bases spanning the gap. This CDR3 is CASSLREGGNTEAFF. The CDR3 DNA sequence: TGCGCCAGCAGCTTGCGCGAGGGCGGGAATACTGAAGCTTTCTTT.

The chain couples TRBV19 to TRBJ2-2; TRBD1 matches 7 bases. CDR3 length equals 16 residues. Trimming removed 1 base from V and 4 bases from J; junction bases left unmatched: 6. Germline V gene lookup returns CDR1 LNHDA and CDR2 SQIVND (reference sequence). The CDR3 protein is CASSIGTGDGTGELFF. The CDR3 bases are TGTGCCAGTAGTATAGGAACAGGGGACGGCACCGGGGAGCTGTTTTTT. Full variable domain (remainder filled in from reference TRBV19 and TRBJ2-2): DGGITQSPKYLFRKEGQNVTLSCEQNLNHDAMYWYRQDPGQGLRLIYYSQIVNDFQKGDIAEGYSVSREKKESFPLTVTSAQKNPTAFYLCASSIGTGDGTGELFFGEGSRLTVL.

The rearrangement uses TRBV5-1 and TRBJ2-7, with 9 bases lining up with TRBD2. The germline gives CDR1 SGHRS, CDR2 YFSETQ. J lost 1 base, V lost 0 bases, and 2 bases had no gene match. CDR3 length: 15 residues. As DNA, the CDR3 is TGCGCCAGCAGCTTGGCTAGCGGGGTTTCCTACGAGCAGTACTTC. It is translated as CASSLASGVSYEQYF.

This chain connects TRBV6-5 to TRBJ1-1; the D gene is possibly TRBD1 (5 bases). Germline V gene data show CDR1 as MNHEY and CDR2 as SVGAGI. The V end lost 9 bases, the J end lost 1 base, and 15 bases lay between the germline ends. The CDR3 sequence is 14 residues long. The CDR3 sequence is CASQPQGTNTEAFF. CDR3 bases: TGTGCCAGTCAACCGCAGGGAACGAACACTGAAGCTTTCTTT.

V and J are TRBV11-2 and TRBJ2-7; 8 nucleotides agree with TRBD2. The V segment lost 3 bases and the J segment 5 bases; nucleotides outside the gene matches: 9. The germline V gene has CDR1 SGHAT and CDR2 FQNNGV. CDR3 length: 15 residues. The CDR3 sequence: CASSLSAGLVHEQYV. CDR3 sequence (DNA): TGTGCCAGCAGCTTGTCGGCGGGACTAGTGCACGAGCAGTACGTC.

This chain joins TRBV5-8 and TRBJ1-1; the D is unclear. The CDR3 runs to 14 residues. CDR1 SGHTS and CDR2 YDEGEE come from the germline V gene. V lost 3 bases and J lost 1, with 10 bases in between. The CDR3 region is CASSSGRANTEAFF. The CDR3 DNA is TGTGCCAGCAGCTCTGGTAGAGCGAACACTGAAGCTTTCTTT.

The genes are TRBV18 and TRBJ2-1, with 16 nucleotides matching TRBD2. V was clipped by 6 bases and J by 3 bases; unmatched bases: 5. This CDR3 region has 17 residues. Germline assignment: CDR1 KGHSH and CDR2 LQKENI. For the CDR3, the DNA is TGTGCCAGCTCCGAGGGACTAGCGGGAGGGCTCTACAATGAGCAGTTCTTC. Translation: CASSEGLAGGLYNEQFF. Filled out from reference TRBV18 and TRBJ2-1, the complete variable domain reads NAGVMQNPRHLVRRRGQEARLRCSPMKGHSHVYWYRQLPEEGLKFMVYLQKENIIDESGMPKERFSAEFPKEGPSILRIQQVVRGDSAAYFCASSEGLAGGLYNEQFFGPGTRLTVL.

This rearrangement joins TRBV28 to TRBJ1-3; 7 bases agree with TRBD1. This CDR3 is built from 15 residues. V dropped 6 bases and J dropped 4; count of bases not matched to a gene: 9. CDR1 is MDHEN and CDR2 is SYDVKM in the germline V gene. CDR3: CASRAQGQDGNTIYF. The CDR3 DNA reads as TGTGCCAGCAGGGCACAGGGGCAGGACGGAAACACCATATATTTT.

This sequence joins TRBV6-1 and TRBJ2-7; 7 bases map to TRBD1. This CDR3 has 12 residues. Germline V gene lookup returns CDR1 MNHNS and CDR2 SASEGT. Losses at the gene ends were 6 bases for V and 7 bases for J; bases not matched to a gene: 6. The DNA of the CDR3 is TGTGCCAGCAGGAGGGGGCTGAGGGAGCAGTACGTC. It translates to CASRRGLREQYV.

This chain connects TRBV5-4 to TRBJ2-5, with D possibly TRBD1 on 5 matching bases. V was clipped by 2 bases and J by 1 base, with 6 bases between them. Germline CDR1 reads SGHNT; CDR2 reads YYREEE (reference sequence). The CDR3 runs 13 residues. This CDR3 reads CASSFTGQETQYF. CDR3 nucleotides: TGTGCCAGCAGCTTTACAGGCCAAGAGACCCAGTACTTC.

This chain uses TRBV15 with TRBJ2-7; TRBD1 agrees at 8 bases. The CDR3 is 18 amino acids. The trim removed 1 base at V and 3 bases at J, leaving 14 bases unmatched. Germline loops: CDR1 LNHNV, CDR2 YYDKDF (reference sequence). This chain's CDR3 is CATSRGTGLLSDNYEQYV. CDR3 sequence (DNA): TGTGCCACCAGCAGAGGGACAGGGTTACTGTCTGACAACTACGAGCAGTACGTC.

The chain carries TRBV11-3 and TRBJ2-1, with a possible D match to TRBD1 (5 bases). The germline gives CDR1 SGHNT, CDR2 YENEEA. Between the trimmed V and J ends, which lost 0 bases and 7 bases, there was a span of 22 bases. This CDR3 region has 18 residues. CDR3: CASSLDLIGWGKGNEQFF. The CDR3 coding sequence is TGTGCCAGCAGCTTAGATCTTATTGGGTGGGGCAAGGGGAATGAGCAGTTCTTC. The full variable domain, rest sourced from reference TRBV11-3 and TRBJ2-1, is EAGVVQSPRYKIIEKKQPVAFWCNPISGHNTLYWYLQNLGQGPELLIRYENEEAVDDSQLPKDRFSAERLKGVDSTLKIQPAELGDSAVYLCASSLDLIGWGKGNEQFFGPGTRLTVL.

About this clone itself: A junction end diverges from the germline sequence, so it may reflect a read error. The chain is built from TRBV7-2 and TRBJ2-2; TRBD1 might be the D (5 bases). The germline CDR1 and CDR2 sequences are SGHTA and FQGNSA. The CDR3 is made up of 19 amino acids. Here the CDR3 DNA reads TGTGCCAGCAGCCAACCATACCAGGGAAAAGGTTGGAACGCCGGGGAGCTGTTTTTT. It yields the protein CASSQPYQGKGWNAGELFF.

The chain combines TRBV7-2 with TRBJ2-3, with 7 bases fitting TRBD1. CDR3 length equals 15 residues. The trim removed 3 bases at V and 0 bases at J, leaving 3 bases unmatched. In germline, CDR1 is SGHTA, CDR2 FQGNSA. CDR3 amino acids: CASSLDRISTDTQYF. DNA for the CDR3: TGTGCCAGCAGCTTGGACAGGATTAGCACAGATACGCAGTATTTT. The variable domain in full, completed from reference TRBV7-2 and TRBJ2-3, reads GAGVSQSPSNKVTEKGKDVELRCDPISGHTALYWYRQSLGQGLEFLIYFQGNSAPDKSGLPSDRFSAERTGGSVSTLTIQRTQQEDSAVYLCASSLDRISTDTQYFGPGTRLTVL.

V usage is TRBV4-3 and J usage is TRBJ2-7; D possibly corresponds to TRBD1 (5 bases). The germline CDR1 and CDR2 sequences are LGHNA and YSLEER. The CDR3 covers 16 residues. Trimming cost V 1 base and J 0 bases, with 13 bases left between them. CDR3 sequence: CASSQVGQGDSYEQYF. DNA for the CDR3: TGCGCCAGCAGCCAAGTGGGGCAGGGCGACTCCTACGAGCAGTACTTC.

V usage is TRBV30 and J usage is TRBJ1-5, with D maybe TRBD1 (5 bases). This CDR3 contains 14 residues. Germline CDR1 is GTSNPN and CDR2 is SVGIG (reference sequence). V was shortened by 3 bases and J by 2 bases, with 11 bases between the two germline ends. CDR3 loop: CAWSAGIGNQPQHF. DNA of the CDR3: TGTGCCTGGAGCGCAGGGATAGGCAATCAGCCCCAGCATTTT.

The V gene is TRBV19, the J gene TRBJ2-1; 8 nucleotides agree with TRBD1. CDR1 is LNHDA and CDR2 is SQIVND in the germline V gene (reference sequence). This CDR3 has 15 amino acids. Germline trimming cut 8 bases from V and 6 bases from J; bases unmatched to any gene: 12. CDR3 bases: TGTGCCAGTGGATACAGGGGGAAGGCCGGCAATGAGCAGTTCTTC. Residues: CASGYRGKAGNEQFF.

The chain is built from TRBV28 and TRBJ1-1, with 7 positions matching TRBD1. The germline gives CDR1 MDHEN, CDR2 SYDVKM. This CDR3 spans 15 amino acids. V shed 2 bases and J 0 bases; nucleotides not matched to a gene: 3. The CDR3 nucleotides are TGTGCCAGCAGTTTACGAGGGACAGTGAACACTGAAGCTTTCTTT. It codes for CASSLRGTVNTEAFF.